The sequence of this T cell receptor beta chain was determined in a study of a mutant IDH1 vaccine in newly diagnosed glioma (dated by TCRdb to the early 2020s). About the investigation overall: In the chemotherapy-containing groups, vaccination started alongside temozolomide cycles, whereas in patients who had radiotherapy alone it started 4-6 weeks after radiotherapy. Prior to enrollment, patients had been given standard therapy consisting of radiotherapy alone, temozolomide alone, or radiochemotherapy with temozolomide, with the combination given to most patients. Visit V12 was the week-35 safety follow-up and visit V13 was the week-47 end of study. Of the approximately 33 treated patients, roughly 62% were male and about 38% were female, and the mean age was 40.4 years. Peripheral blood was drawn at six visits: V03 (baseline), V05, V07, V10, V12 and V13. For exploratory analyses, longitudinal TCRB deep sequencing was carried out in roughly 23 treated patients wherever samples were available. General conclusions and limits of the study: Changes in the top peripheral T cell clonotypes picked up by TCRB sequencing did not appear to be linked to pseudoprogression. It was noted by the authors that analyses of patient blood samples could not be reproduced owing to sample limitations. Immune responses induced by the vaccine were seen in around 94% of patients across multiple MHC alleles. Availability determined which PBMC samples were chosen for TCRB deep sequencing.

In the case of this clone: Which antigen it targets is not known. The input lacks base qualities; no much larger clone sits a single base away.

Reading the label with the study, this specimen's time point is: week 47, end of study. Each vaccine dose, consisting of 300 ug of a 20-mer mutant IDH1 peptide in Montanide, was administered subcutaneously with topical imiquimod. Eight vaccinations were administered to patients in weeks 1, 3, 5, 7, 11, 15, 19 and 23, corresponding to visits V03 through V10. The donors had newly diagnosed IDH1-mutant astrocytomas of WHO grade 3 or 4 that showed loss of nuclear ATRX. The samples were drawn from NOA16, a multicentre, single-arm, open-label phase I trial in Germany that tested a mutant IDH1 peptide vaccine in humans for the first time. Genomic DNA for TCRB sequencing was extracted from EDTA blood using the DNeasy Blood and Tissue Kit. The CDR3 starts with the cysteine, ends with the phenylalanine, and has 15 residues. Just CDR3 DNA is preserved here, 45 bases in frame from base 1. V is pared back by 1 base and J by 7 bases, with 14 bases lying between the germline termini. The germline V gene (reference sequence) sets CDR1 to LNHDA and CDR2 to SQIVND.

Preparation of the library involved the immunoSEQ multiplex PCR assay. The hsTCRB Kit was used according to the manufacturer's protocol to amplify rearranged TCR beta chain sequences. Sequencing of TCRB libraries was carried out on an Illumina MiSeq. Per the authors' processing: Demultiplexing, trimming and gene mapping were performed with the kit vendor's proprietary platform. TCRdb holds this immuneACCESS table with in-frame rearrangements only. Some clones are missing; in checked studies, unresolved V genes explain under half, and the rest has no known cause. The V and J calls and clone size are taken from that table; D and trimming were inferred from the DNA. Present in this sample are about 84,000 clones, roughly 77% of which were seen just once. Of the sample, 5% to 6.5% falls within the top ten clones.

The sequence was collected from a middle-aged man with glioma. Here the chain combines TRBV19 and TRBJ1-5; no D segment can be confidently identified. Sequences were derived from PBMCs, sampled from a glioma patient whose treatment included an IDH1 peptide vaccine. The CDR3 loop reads CASSIGVSSGQPQHF. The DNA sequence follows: TGTGCCAGTAGTATAGGGGTCAGCTCGGGGCAGCCCCAGCATTTT.